This T cell receptor (beta chain) was captured by sequencing in a study of T cell repertoires in cytomegalovirus infection. Study-wide context: Evidence of both CMV infection and a matching HLA type came from public TCR beta signatures.

CDR1 is MNHNY, CDR2 SVGAGI, per germline (reference sequence). Trimming left V 6 bases short and J 6 bases short, with 16 bases between. CDR3 length equals 14 residues. One entry per CDR3 protein results from TCRdb running MiXCR on the reads. Of 680,000 or so distinct CDR3 sequences listed, about 30% were seen once; the top ten hold 18%. In its sample, this clonotype was seen a few times. Its cognate antigen is unknown. The J gene is TRBJ2-3, the V gene TRBV6-6; D could derive from TRBD1 or TRBD2 (5 bases each). The source of this sequence is a human donor in good health (CMV status not recorded). Some clones in this sample may be carry-over from other donors' samples. The sample here was cultured PBMCs, taken from culture after CMV antigen stimulation. The CDR3 nucleotides read TGTGCCAGCAGGGGTCGTGGGGGTAGGGATACGCAGTATTTT. Its protein is CASRGRGGRDTQYF.